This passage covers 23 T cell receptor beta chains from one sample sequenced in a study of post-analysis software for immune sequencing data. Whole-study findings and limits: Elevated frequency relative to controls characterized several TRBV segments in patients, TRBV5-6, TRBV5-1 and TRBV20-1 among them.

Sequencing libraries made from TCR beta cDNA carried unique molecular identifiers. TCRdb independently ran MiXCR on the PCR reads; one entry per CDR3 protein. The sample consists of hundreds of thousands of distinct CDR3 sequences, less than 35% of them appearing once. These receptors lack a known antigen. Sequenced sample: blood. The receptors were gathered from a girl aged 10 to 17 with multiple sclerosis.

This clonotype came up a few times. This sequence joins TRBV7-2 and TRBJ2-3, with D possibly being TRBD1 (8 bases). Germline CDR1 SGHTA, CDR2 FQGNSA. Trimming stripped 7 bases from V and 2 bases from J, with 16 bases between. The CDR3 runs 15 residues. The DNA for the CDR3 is TGTGCCAGCATCACAGGGGGAGGGCCCACAGATACGCAGTATTTT. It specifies CASITGGGPTDTQYF.

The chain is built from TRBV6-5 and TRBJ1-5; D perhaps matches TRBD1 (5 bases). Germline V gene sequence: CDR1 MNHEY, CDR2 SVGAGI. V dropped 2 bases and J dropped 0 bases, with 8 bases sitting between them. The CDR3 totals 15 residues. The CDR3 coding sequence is TGTGCCAGCAGTTACGCCGACAGTAGCAATCAGCCCCAGCATTTT. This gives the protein CASSYADSSNQPQHF.

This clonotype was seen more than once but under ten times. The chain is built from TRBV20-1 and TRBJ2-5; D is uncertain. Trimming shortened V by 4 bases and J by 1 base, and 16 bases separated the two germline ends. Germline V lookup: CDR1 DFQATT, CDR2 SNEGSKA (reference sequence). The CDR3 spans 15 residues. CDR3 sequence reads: CSANIRKISQETQYF. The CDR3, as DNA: TGCAGTGCTAATATAAGAAAGATAAGCCAAGAGACCCAGTACTTC.

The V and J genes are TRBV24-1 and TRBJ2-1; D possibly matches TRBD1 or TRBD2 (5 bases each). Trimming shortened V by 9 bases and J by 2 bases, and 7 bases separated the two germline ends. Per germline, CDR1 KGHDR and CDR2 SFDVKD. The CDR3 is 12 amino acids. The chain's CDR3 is CATSGPYNEQFF. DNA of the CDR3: TGTGCCACCTCGGGACCCTACAATGAGCAGTTCTTC.

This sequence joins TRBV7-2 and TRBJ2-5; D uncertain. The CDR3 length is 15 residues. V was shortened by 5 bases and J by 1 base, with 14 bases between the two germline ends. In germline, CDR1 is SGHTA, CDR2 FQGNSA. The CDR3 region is CASSLRSSSQETQYF. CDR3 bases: TGTGCCAGCAGCCTACGGTCGTCGTCCCAAGAGACCCAGTACTTC. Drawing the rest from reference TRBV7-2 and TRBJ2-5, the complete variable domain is GAGVSQSPSNKVTEKGKDVELRCDPISGHTALYWYRQSLGQGLEFLIYFQGNSAPDKSGLPSDRFSAERTGGSVSTLTIQRTQQEDSAVYLCASSLRSSSQETQYFGPGTRLLVL.

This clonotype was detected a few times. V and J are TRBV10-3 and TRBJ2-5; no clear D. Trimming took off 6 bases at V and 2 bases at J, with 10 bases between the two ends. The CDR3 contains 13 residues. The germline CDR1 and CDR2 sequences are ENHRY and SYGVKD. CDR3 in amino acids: CAIRGQLQETQYF. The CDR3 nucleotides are TGTGCCATCAGAGGGCAGTTACAAGAGACCCAGTACTTC.

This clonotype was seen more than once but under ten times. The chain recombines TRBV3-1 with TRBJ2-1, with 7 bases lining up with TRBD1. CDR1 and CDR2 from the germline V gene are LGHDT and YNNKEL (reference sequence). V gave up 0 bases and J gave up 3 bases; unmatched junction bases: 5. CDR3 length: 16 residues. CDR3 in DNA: TGTGCCAGCAGCCAAGATTCGGGACAGAACTACAATGAGCAGTTCTTC. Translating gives CASSQDSGQNYNEQFF.

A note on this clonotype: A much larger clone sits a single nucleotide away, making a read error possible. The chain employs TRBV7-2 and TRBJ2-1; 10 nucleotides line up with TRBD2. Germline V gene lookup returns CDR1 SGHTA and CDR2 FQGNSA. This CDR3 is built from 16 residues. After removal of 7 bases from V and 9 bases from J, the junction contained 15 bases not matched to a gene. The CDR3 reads CASNGRTSGTRVEQFF. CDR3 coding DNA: TGTGCCAGCAACGGGAGGACTAGCGGTACACGTGTTGAGCAGTTCTTC.

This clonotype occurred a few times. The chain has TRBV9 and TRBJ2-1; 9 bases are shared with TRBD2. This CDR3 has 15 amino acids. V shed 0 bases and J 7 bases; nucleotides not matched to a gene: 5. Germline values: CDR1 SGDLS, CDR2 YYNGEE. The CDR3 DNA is TGTGCCAGCAGCGTAGCCATAGCGGGAGAGAATGAGCAGTTCTTC. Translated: CASSVAIAGENEQFF.

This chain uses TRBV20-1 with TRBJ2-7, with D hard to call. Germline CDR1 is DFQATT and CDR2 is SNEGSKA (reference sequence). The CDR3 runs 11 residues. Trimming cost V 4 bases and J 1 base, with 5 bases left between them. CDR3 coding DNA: TGCAGTGCTATGGGGTCCTACGAGCAGTACTTC. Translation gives CSAMGSYEQYF.

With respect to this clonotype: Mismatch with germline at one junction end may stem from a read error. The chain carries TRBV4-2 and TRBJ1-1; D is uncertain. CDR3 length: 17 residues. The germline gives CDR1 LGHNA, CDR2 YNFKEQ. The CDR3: CASSQRGHGEAVTEVFF. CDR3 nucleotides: TGTGCCAGCAGCCAAAGAGGGCACGGGGAAGCGGTCACTGAAGTTTTCTTT.

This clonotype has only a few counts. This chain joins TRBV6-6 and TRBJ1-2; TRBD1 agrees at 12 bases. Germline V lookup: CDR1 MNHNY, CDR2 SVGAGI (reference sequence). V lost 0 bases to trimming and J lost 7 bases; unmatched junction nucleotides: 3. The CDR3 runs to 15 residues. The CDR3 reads CASSYSGQGAVGYTF. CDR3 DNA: TGTGCCAGCAGTTACTCGGGACAGGGGGCTGTTGGCTACACCTTC.

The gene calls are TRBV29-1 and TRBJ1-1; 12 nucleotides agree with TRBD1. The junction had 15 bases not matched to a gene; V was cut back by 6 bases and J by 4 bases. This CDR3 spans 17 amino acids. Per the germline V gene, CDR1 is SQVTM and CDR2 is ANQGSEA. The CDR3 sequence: CSVLNPGQGARGTEAFF. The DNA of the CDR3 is TGCAGCGTCCTAAACCCGGGACAGGGGGCGCGTGGCACTGAAGCTTTCTTT. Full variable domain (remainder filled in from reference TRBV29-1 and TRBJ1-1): SAVISQKPSRDICQRGTSLTIQCQVDSQVTMMFWYRQQPGQSLTLIATANQGSEATYESGFVIDKFPISRPNLTFSTLTVSNMSPEDSSIYLCSVLNPGQGARGTEAFFGQGTRLTVV.

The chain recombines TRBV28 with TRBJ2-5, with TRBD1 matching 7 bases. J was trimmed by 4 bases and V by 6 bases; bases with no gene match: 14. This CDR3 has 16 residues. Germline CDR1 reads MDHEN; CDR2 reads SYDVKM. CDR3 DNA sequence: TGTGCCAGCAGCTTAAGAGGGAGACAGGGTGGAGAGACCCAGTACTTC. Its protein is CASSLRGRQGGETQYF.

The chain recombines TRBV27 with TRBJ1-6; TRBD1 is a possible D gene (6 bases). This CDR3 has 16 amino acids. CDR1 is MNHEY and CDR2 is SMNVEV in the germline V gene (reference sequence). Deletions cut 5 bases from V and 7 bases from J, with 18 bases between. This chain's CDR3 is CASSPRWTAGNSPLHF. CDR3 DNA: TGTGCCAGCAGTCCTAGATGGACAGCTGGCAATTCACCCCTCCACTTT.

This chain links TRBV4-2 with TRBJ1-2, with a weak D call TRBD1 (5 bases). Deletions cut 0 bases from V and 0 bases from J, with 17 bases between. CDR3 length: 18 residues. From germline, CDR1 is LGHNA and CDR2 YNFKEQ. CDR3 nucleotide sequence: TGTGCCAGCAGCCAAGATGGGCAGGGAGGGGTTTCTAACTATGGCTACACCTTC. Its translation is CASSQDGQGGVSNYGYTF.

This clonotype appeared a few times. CDR3: CSARDRGENTEAFF. CDR3 coding DNA: TGCAGTGCTAGGGATAGGGGGGAGAACACTGAAGCTTTCTTT. The rearrangement links TRBV20-1 to TRBJ1-1; D might be TRBD1 (6 bases). V was trimmed by 3 bases and J by 1 base, leaving 12 bases between them. Germline lookup yields CDR1 DFQATT and CDR2 SNEGSKA (reference sequence). The CDR3 runs 14 residues.

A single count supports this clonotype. The CDR3 loop is CASSQGGSIETQYF. The DNA of the CDR3 is TGTGCCAGCAGCCAAGGCGGGAGTATAGAGACCCAGTACTTC. The chain carries TRBV7-9 and TRBJ2-5, with 7 bases lining up with TRBD2. There are 14 residues in the CDR3. V trimming: 5 bases; J trimming: 4 bases; junction bases outside the gene matches: 7. The germline V gene encodes CDR1 SEHNR and CDR2 FQNEAQ (reference sequence).

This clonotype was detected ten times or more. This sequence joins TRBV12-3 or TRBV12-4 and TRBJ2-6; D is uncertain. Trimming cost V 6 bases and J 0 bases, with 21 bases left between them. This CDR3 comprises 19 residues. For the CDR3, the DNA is TGTGCCAGCAGACTAACACAAGGTGTGGGCCCCTCTGGGGCCAACGTCCTGACTTTC. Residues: CASRLTQGVGPSGANVLTF.

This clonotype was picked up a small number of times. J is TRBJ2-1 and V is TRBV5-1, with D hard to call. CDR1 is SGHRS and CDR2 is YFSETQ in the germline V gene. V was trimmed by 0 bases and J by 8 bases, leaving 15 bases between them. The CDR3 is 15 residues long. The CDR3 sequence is CASSLVGVGKDEQFF. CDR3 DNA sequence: TGCGCCAGCAGCTTGGTAGGAGTTGGGAAGGATGAGCAGTTCTTC.

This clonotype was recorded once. The CDR3 region is CASSLDGGYTGELFF. CDR3 DNA sequence: TGTGCCAGCAGCTTAGACGGGGGATACACCGGGGAGCTGTTTTTT. The rearrangement joins TRBV2 to TRBJ2-2, with D perhaps matching TRBD2 (6 bases). Germline V gives CDR1 SNHLY, CDR2 FYNNEI. The CDR3 loop spans 15 amino acids. The V end was cut by 6 bases, the J end by 3 bases, with 14 bases between. Using reference TRBV2 and TRBJ2-2 for the parts outside the CDR3, the full variable domain is EPEVTQTPSHQVTQMGQEVILRCVPISNHLYFYWYRQILGQKVEFLVSFYNNEISEKSEIFDDQFSVERPDGSNFTLKIRSTKLEDSAMYFCASSLDGGYTGELFFGEGSRLTVL.

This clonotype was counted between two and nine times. The CDR3 DNA reads TGTGCCAGCAGCTCAGAGGACACCGGCTACACCTTC. It yields the protein CASSSEDTGYTF. The rearrangement links TRBV7-9 to TRBJ1-2; D perhaps matches TRBD1 (5 bases). Per germline, CDR1 SEHNR and CDR2 FQNEAQ (reference sequence). The CDR3 loop spans 12 amino acids. V lost 4 bases, J lost 8 bases, and 11 bases lay in between. Full variable domain (rest looked up from reference TRBV7-9 and TRBJ1-2): DTGVSQNPRHKITKRGQNVTFRCDPISEHNRLYWYRQTLGQGPEFLTYFQNEAQLEKSRLLSDRFSAERPKGSFSTLEIQRTEQGDSAMYLCASSSEDTGYTFGSGTRLTVV.

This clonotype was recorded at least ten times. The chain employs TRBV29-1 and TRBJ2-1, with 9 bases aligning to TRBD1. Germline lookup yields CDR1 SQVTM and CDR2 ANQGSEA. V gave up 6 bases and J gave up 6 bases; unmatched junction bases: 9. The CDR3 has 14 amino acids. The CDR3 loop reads CSVHRDRVGNEQFF. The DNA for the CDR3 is TGCAGCGTGCACCGGGACAGGGTTGGCAATGAGCAGTTCTTC.